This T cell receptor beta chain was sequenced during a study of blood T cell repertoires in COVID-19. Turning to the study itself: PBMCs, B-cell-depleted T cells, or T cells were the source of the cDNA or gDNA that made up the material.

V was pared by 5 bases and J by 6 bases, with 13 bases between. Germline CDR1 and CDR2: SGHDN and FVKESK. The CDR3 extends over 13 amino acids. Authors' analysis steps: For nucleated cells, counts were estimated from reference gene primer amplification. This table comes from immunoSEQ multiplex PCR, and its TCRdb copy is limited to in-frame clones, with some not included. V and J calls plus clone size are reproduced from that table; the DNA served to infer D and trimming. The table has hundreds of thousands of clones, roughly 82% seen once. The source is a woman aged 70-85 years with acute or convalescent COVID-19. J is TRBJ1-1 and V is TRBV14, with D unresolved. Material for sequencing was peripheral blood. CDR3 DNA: TGTGCCAGCAGCTCCCTTATGAGGGCTGAAGCTTTCTTT. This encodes CASSSLMRAEAFF.